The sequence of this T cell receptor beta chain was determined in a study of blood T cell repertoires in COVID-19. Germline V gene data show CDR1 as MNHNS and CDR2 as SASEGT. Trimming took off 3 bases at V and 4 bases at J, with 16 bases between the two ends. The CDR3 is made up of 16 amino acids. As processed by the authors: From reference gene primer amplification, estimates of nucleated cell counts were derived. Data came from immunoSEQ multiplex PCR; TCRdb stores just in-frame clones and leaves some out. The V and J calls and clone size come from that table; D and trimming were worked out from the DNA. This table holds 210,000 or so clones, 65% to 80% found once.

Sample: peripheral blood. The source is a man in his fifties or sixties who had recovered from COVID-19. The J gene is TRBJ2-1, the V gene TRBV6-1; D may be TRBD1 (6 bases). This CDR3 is CASSDIGTQRYNEQFF. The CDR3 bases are TGTGCCAGCAGTGATATTGGGACACAAAGATACAATGAGCAGTTCTTC.